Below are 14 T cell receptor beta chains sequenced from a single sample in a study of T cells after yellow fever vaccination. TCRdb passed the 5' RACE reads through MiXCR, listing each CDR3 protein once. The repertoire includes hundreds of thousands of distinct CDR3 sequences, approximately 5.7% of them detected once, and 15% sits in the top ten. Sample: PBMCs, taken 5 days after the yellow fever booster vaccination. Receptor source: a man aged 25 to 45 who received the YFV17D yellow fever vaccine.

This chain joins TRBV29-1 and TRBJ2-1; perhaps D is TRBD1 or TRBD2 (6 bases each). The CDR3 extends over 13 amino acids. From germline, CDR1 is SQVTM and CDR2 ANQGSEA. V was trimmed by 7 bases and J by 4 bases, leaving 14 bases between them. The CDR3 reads CSAIWGAYNEQFF. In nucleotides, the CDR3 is TGCAGCGCTATCTGGGGGGCATACAATGAGCAGTTCTTC.

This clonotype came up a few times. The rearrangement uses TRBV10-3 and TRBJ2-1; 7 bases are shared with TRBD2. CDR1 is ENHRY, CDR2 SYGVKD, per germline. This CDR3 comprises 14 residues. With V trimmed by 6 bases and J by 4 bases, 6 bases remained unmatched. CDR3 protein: CAISPGLRYNEQFF. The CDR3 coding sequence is TGTGCCATCAGCCCGGGACTACGTTACAATGAGCAGTTCTTC.

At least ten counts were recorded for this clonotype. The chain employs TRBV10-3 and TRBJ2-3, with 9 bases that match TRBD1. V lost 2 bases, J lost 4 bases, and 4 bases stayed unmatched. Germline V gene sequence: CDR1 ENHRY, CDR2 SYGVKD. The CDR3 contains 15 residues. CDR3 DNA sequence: TGTGCCATCAGTGAGGGGACAGGGTTTGCAGATACGCAGTATTTT. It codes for CAISEGTGFADTQYF.

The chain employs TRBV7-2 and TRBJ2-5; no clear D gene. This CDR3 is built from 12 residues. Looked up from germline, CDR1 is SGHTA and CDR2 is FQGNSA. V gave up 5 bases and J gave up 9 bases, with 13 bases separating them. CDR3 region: CASSPSLGAQYF. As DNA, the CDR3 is TGTGCCAGCAGCCCATCCCTAGGCGCCCAGTACTTC. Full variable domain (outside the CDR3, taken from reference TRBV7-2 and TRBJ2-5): GAGVSQSPSNKVTEKGKDVELRCDPISGHTALYWYRQSLGQGLEFLIYFQGNSAPDKSGLPSDRFSAERTGGSVSTLTIQRTQQEDSAVYLCASSPSLGAQYFGPGTRLLVL.

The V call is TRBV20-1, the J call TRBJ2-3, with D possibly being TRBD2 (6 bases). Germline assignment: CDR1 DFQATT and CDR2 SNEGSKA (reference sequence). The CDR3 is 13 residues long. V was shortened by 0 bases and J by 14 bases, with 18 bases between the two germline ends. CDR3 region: CSARDPTSSSAYF. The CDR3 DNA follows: TGCAGTGCTAGAGACCCTACTAGCTCCTCCGCGTATTTT.

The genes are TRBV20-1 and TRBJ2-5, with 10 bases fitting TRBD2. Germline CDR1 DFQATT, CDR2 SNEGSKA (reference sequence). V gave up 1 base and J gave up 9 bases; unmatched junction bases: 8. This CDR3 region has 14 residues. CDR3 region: CSARGTSGHMSQYF. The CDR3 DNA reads TGCAGTGCTAGAGGGACTAGCGGTCATATGTCCCAGTACTTC.

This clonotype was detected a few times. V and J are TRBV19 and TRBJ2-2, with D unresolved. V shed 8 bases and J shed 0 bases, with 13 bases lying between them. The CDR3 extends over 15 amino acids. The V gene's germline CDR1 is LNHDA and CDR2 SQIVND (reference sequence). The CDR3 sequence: CASHGRRTNTGELFF. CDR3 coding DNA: TGTGCCAGTCACGGCAGACGAACGAACACCGGGGAGCTGTTTTTT. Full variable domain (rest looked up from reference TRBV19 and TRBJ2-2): DGGITQSPKYLFRKEGQNVTLSCEQNLNHDAMYWYRQDPGQGLRLIYYSQIVNDFQKGDIAEGYSVSREKKESFPLTVTSAQKNPTAFYLCASHGRRTNTGELFFGEGSRLTVL.

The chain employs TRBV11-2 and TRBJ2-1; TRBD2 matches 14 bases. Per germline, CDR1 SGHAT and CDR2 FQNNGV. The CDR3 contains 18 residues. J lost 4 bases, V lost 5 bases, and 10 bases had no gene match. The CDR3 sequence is CASSRLRLAGGGYNEQFF. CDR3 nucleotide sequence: TGTGCCAGCAGCCGCCTCAGACTAGCGGGAGGGGGTTACAATGAGCAGTTCTTC. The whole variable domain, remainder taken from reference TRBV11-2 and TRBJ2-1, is EAGVAQSPRYKIIEKRQSVAFWCNPISGHATLYWYQQILGQGPKLLIQFQNNGVVDDSQLPKDRFSAERLKGVDSTLKIQPAKLEDSAVYLCASSRLRLAGGGYNEQFFGPGTRLTVL.

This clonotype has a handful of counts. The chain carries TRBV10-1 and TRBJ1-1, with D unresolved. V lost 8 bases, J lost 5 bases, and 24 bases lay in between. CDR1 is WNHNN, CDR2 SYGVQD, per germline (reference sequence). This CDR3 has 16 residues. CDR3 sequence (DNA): TGCGCCAGCCGCAGAGATCCTATAAAAGGGAGGACTGAAGCTTTCTTT. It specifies CASRRDPIKGRTEAFF.

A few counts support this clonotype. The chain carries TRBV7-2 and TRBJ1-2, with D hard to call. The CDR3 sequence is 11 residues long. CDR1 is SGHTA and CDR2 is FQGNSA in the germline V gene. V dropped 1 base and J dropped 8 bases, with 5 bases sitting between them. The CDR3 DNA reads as TGTGCCAGCAGCTTAGAGGAGGGCTACACCTTC. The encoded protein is CASSLEEGYTF.

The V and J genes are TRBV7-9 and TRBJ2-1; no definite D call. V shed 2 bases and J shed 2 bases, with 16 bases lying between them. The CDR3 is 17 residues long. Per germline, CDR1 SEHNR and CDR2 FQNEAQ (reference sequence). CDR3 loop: CASSLSLRLAPYNEQFF. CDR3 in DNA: TGTGCCAGCAGCTTAAGTCTGCGGCTGGCCCCCTACAATGAGCAGTTCTTC.

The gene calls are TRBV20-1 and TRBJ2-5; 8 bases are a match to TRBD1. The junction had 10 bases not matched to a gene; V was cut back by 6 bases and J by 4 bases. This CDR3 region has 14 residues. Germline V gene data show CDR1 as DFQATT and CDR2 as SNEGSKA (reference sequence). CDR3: CSAAPGGSRETQYF. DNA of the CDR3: TGCAGTGCCGCCCCAGGGGGCTCCAGAGAGACCCAGTACTTC.

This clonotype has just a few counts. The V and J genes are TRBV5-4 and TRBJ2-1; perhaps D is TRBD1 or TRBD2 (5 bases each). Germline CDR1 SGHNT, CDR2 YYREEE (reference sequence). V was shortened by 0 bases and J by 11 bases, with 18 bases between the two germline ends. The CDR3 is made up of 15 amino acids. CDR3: CASSLGGAHEGQQFF. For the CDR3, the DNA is TGTGCCAGCAGCTTGGGAGGGGCCCACGAAGGGCAGCAGTTCTTC.

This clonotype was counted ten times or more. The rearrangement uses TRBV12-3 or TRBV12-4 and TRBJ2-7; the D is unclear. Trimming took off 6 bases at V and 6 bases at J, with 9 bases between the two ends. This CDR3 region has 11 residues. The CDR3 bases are TGTGCCAGCAGCCAAACATTCGAGCAGTACTTC. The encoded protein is CASSQTFEQYF.